This TCR beta chain was identified during a study of T cells in Graves' hyperthyroidism and ophthalmopathy. Overall study context: Peripheral blood collection took place at initial diagnosis, before any treatment.

This clonotype appeared many times. Germline assignment: CDR1 GTSNPN and CDR2 SVGIG (reference sequence). V was pared by 3 bases and J by 2 bases, with 4 bases of the junction left unmatched. CDR3 length: 14 amino acids. Ophthalmopathy in the patients scored at least 3 on Clinical Activity Score and at least 4 on NOSPECS grade, lasting under 3 months. Regions amplified from RNA transcripts were the TCR beta CDR3 regions. Primed by the HTBI set, a first-round RT-PCR was run on the TCR CDR3. TCRdb used MiXCR to reprocess the multiplex PCR reads, holding one entry per CDR3 protein. The table lists 300,000 to 450,000 distinct CDR3 sequences, about 14% of them singletons.

Sequencing was performed on blood. The chain uses TRBV30 and TRBJ2-7; the match to TRBD1 covers 10 bases. This receptor was taken from a woman aged 25 to 39 with Graves' ophthalmopathy. The DNA of the CDR3 is TGTGCCTGGAGCGTGGGACAGGGGCCCTACGAGCAGTACTTC. Protein sequence: CAWSVGQGPYEQYF.